The source of this T cell receptor (beta chain) is a study of read filtering for tumor transcriptome and immune sequencing. Study summary: RNA-seq yielded only roughly 85 to 1,400 TCR reads, IR-seq about 4.05 to 11 million.

Bone marrow was sampled from every patient at the time of active disease. A note on this clonotype: The antigen is not known.

The library was built from roughly 400 ng RNA with molecular barcoded adaptors for alpha/delta and beta/gamma chains. TCRdb analysed the reads with MiXCR anew, one entry per CDR3 protein. The sample includes more than 30,000 distinct CDR3 sequences, 12% to 15% of them seen just once. General study results and limits: The sorted CD138-negative fraction was a mixed bone marrow immune population, not purified T cells.

This TCR came from a donor over 35 with multiple myeloma. Sequenced: a population of CD138-negative cells sorted from bone marrow.

The CDR3 reads CASTDVGNTIYF. In nucleotides, the CDR3 is TGTGCCAGCACCGACGTGGGAAACACCATATATTTT. The chain couples TRBV6-6 to TRBJ1-3, with unresolved D. CDR1 is MNHNY, CDR2 SVGAGI, per germline (reference sequence). This CDR3 spans 12 amino acids. With 7 bases removed from V and 4 bases from J, the gap between germline ends came to 8 bases.